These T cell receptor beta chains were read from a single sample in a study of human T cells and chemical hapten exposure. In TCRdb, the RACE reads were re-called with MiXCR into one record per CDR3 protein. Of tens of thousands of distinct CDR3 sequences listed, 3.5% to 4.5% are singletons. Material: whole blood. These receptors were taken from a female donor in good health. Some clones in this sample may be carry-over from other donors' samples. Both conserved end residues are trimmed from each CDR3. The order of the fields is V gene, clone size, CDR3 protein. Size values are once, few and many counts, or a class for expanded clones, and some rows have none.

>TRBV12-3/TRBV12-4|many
ASSPLFLGRVNTEAF
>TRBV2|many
ASSEGAPLSVNYGYT
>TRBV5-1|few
ASSSNGQLNEKLF
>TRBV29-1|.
SVDGPSTDTQY
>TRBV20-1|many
SAGQFGSGANVLT
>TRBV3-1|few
ASSERGSGNTIY
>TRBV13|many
ASSLGTGGASTGELF
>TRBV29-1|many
SVEVGEVSTDTQY
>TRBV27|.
ASSFSAGGSGNTIY
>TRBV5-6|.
ASSRMQFGVPEAF
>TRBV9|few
ASSVVVGGYT
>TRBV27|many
ATPGYEQY
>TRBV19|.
ASKGMTGERYNEQF
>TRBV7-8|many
ASSHSGGGYGYT
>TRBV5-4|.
ASSLVLNQETQY
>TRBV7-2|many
ASSLERGNGYT
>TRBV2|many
ASLNRVYNEQF
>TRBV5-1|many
ASSLQQGTAF
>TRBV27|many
ASYDGLAGGRVYNEQF
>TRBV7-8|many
ASSLVQAAGPDTQY
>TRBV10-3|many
AIRVTGAGNTIY
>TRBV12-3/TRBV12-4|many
ASSLEALGSYNEQF